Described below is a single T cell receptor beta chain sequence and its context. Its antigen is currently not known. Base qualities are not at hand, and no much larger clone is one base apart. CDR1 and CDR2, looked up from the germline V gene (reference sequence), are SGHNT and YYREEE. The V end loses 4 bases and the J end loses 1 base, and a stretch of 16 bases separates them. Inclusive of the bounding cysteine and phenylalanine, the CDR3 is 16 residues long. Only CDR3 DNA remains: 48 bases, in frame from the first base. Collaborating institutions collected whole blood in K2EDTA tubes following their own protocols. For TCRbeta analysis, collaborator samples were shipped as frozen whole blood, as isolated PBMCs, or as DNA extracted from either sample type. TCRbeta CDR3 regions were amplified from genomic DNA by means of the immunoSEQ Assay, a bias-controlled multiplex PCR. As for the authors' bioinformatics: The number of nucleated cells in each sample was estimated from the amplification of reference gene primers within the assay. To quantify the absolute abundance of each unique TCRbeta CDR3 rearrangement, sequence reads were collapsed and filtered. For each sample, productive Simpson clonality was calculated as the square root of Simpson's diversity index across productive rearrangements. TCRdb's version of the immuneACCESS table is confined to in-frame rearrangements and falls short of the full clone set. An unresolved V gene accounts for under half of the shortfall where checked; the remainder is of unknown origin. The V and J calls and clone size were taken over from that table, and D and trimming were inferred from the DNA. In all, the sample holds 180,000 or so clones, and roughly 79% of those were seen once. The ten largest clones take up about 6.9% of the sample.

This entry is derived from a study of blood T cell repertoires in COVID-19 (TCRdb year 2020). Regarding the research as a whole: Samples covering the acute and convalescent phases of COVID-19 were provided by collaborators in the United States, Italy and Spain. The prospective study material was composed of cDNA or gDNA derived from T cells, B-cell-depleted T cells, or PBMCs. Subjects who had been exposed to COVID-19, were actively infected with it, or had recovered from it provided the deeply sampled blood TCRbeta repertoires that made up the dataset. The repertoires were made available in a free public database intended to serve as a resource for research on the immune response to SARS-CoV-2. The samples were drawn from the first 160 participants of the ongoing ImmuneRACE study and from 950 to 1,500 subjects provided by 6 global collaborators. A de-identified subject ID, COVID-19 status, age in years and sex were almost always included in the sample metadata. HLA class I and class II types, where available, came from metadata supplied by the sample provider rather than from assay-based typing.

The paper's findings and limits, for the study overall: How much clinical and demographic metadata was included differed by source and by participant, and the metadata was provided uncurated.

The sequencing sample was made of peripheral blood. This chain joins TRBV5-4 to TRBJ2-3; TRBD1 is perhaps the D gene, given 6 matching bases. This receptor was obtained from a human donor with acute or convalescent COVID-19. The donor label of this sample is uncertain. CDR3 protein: CASSSRVGAGTDTQYF. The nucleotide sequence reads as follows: TGTGCCAGCAGCAGCAGGGTGGGGGCTGGCACAGATACGCAGTATTTT.